This T cell receptor (beta chain) was found in a study of response to subunit inactivated influenza vaccine. Using its own MiXCR run on the RT-PCR reads, TCRdb lists one record per CDR3 protein. This table has more than 700,000 distinct CDR3 sequences, less than 25% appearing once. The germline CDR1 and CDR2 sequences are ENHRY and SYGVKD. Between the trimmed V and J ends, which lost 6 bases and 2 bases, there was a span of 10 bases. This CDR3 is 13 amino acids long. The source material was PBMCs from blood, sampled 5 days after vaccination. The rearrangement links TRBV10-3 to TRBJ2-5, with unresolved D. The TCR was taken from a man aged 50 or older who received an inactivated influenza vaccine. CDR3 sequence: CAIRKELQETQYF. CDR3 nucleotide sequence: TGTGCCATCAGGAAGGAATTACAAGAGACCCAGTACTTC.